The 30 T cell receptor beta chains reported below all come from one sample, sequenced in a study of radiotherapy plus CTLA-4 blockade in lung cancer. Using immunoSEQ multiplex PCR, the repertoire was profiled, and TCRdb retains in-frame clones only, with some absent. The table includes fewer than 90,000 clones, roughly 87% detected once. The sample was peripheral blood, taken from a patient treated with radiotherapy plus ipilimumab. The receptors shown here come from a human donor with non-small cell lung cancer who had stable disease on radiotherapy plus ipilimumab.

The chain recombines TRBV6-8 with TRBJ1-6; 7 bases agree with TRBD1. The germline CDR1 and CDR2 sequences are MNHGY and SAAAGT. The CDR3 is 12 amino acids. V trimming: 11 bases; J trimming: 8 bases; junction bases outside the gene matches: 6. The CDR3 here is CAAQQGDSPLHF. CDR3 DNA: TGTGCCGCTCAGCAGGGGGATTCACCCCTCCACTTT.

The chain links TRBV7-9 to TRBJ2-5; a possible D gene is TRBD1 (5 bases). The V end lost 1 base, the J end lost 2 bases, and 8 bases lay between the germline ends. CDR1 SEHNR and CDR2 FQNEAQ come from the germline V gene (reference sequence). The CDR3 runs 14 residues. In DNA form, the CDR3 reads TGTGCCAGCAGCTTAGGAACAGGTCAAGAGACCCAGTACTTC. As protein: CASSLGTGQETQYF.

The chain has TRBV18 and TRBJ1-6; D not certain. V lost 3 bases and J lost 7, with 10 bases in between. CDR1 KGHSH and CDR2 LQKENI come from the germline V gene. CDR3 length: 14 residues. The CDR3 sequence: CASSPYSLNSPLHF. CDR3 nucleotides: TGTGCCAGCTCACCCTACAGTTTGAATTCACCCCTCCACTTT.

The rearrangement uses TRBV10-3 and TRBJ2-3; 15 nucleotides agree with TRBD2. There are 18 residues in the CDR3. V lost 0 bases to trimming and J lost 0 bases; unmatched junction nucleotides: 1. The V gene's germline CDR1 is ENHRY and CDR2 SYGVKD. The CDR3 loop is CAISESGLAGGSTDTQYF. CDR3 DNA: TGTGCCATCAGTGAGTCGGGACTAGCGGGGGGTAGCACAGATACGCAGTATTTT.

This clone has a single count. The gene calls are TRBV27 and TRBJ2-3; the D is unclear. Trimming cost V 2 bases and J 2 bases, with 8 bases left between them. The germline gives CDR1 MNHEY, CDR2 SMNVEV (reference sequence). The CDR3 extends over 14 amino acids. The CDR3 region is CASSLERNTDTQYF. For the CDR3, the DNA is TGTGCCAGCAGTTTAGAAAGGAACACAGATACGCAGTATTTT.

The chain combines TRBV5-6 with TRBJ2-7; D not certain. The CDR3 runs 14 residues. Germline CDR1 is SGHDT and CDR2 is YYEEEE. The ends were cut back, 4 bases at V and 2 bases at J, with 13 bases in the middle. For the CDR3, the DNA is TGTGCCAGCAGCCAGGCAGGAGCTACCTACGAGCAGTACTTC. This translates into CASSQAGATYEQYF. Combining the CDR3 with reference TRBV5-6 and TRBJ2-7 gives the whole variable domain DAGVTQSPTHLIKTRGQQVTLRCSPKSGHDTVSWYQQALGQGPQFIFQYYEEEERQRGNFPDRFSGHQFPNYSSELNVNALLLGDSALYLCASSQAGATYEQYFGPGTRLTVT.

J is TRBJ1-4 and V is TRBV18, with TRBD1 identical over 7 bases. Germline V gene data show CDR1 as KGHSH and CDR2 as LQKENI. With 4 bases clipped from V and 8 bases from J, the junction kept 7 bases outside the gene matches. The CDR3 spans 14 residues. The CDR3 region is CASSLNRGGEKLFF. The CDR3, as DNA: TGTGCCAGCTCACTTAACAGGGGCGGGGAAAAACTGTTTTTT.

The chain combines TRBV9 with TRBJ2-3; D possibly corresponds to TRBD2 (6 bases). The CDR3 length is 13 residues. Germline loops: CDR1 SGDLS, CDR2 YYNGEE. Trimming took off 0 bases at V and 5 bases at J, with 7 bases between the two ends. The CDR3 spells CASSVGGVDTQYF. The CDR3 DNA is TGTGCCAGCAGCGTAGGGGGGGTAGATACGCAGTATTTT.

This clone was observed a single time. The rearrangement uses TRBV7-6 and TRBJ2-2; TRBD1 matches at 11 bases. The CDR3 extends over 18 amino acids. The V and J ends lost 5 bases and 0 bases, in that order; junction bases with no gene match: 8. CDR1 is SGHVS and CDR2 is FNYEAQ in the germline V gene. CDR3 sequence (DNA): TGTGCCAGCAGCCGAACTCCGGGACAGGGGGCGAACACCGGGGAGCTGTTTTTT. Translated: CASSRTPGQGANTGELFF.

V gene TRBV28 combines with J gene TRBJ2-1; 8 positions agree with TRBD1. CDR1 MDHEN and CDR2 SYDVKM come from the germline V gene. The CDR3 is 15 residues long. Trimming took 9 bases from V and 0 from J; bases not matched to a gene: 7. CDR3 bases: TGTGCCAGTCACAGACAGGGGTTCTCCTACAATGAGCAGTTCTTC. This codes for CASHRQGFSYNEQFF. The full variable domain, completed using reference TRBV28 and TRBJ2-1, is DVKVTQSSRYLVKRTGEKVFLECVQDMDHENMFWYRQDPGLGLRLIYFSYDVKMKEKGDIPEGYSVSREKKERFSLILESASTNQTSMYLCASHRQGFSYNEQFFGPGTRLTVL.

This clone occurred a few times. CDR3 region: CASSQYLQSSYEQYF. CDR3 in DNA: TGTGCCAGCAGCCAATACCTACAGAGCTCCTACGAGCAGTACTTC. The chain carries TRBV4-2 and TRBJ2-7, with unresolved D. V was pared by 2 bases and J by 0 bases, with 11 bases between. CDR1 is LGHNA, CDR2 YNFKEQ, per germline. The CDR3 has 15 residues.

The V and J genes are TRBV5-1 and TRBJ2-3; D perhaps matches TRBD1 (5 bases). The V end was cut by 4 bases, the J end by 0 bases, with 12 bases between. The CDR3 is 15 residues long. Germline V gives CDR1 SGHRS, CDR2 YFSETQ. This chain's CDR3 is CASSPDRPSTDTQYF. CDR3 nucleotides: TGCGCCAGCAGCCCCGACAGACCTAGCACAGATACGCAGTATTTT.

V is TRBV7-6 and J is TRBJ1-1; tentatively, D is TRBD1 (6 bases). The germline V gene encodes CDR1 SGHVS and CDR2 FNYEAQ. Trimming removed 5 bases at V and 4 bases at J, with 17 bases between. The CDR3 covers 15 residues. DNA of the CDR3: TGTGCCAGCAGCCCAATGGACAGCGGGAGCACTGAAGCTTTCTTT. Amino acids: CASSPMDSGSTEAFF.

This sequence joins TRBV5-8 and TRBJ2-2, with 8 bases identical to TRBD2. Germline trimming cut 10 bases from V and 7 bases from J; bases unmatched to any gene: 6. This CDR3 comprises 12 residues. CDR1 is SGHTS, CDR2 YDEGEE, per germline. The CDR3 nucleotides are TGTGCCCCCCGGGGGGGGATCGGGGAGCTGTTTTTT. Its translation is CAPRGGIGELFF. Full variable domain (rest looked up from reference TRBV5-8 and TRBJ2-2): EAGVTQSPTHLIKTRGQQATLRCSPISGHTSVYWYQQALGLGLQFLLWYDEGEERNRGNFPPRFSGRQFPNYSSELNVNALELEDSALYLCAPRGGIGELFFGEGSRLTVL.

The genes are TRBV7-9 and TRBJ1-5; tentative D call: TRBD1 (6 bases). The CDR3 has 13 residues. Trimming took off 3 bases at V and 6 bases at J, with 9 bases between the two ends. Germline CDR1 SEHNR, CDR2 FQNEAQ (reference sequence). Here the CDR3 reads CASSFGTSQPQHF. CDR3 nucleotides: TGTGCCAGCAGCTTTGGGACAAGTCAGCCCCAGCATTTT.

This rearrangement joins TRBV7-9 to TRBJ2-6; D not resolved. V was pared by 2 bases and J by 0 bases, with 11 bases between. Germline V gene sequence: CDR1 SEHNR, CDR2 FQNEAQ (reference sequence). This CDR3 is built from 17 residues. This CDR3 is CASSLLDLLSGANVLTF. CDR3 DNA sequence: TGTGCCAGCAGCTTACTTGACTTGCTCTCTGGGGCCAACGTCCTGACTTTC.

V and J are TRBV2 and TRBJ2-5, with 11 nucleotides matching TRBD1. This CDR3 contains 16 residues. The germline V gene encodes CDR1 SNHLY and CDR2 FYNNEI. J lost 5 bases, V lost 7 bases, and 12 bases had no gene match. In DNA form, the CDR3 reads TGTGCCAGCATGGTCCCCCGGACAGGGGGCGGCGAGACCCAGTACTTC. Translation gives CASMVPRTGGGETQYF.

The chain uses TRBV7-2 and TRBJ2-1, with D hard to call. The CDR3 has 16 amino acids. Germline V lookup: CDR1 SGHTA, CDR2 FQGNSA. V lost 5 bases and J lost 0, with 14 bases in between. The CDR3 spells CASSPDPQSSYNEQFF. CDR3 DNA sequence: TGTGCCAGCAGCCCAGACCCTCAGAGCTCCTACAATGAGCAGTTCTTC.

The chain is built from TRBV7-6 and TRBJ2-3; D unclear. The CDR3 has 13 amino acids. The V gene's germline CDR1 is SGHVS and CDR2 FNYEAQ. V lost 5 bases and J 4 bases, leaving 10 bases between the germline ends. This chain's CDR3 is CASSQLGSDTQYF. The CDR3 region has the DNA TGTGCCAGCAGCCAACTCGGGTCAGATACGCAGTATTTT.

The chain joins TRBV6-1 to TRBJ2-5; D is uncertain. This CDR3 spans 11 amino acids. Trimming took off 1 base at V and 5 bases at J, with 2 bases between the two ends. Germline-derived CDR1 and CDR2 are MNHNS and SASEGT. CDR3: CASSEGETQYF. The CDR3 bases are TGTGCCAGCAGTGAAGGGGAGACCCAGTACTTC.

The chain links TRBV14 to TRBJ2-7; 10 bases agree with TRBD2. With V trimmed by 3 bases and J by 4 bases, 12 bases remained unmatched. The CDR3 has 17 residues. Germline CDR1 reads SGHDN; CDR2 reads FVKESK. For the CDR3, the DNA is TGTGCCAGCAGCCATTCTAGCGGGAGAGGTGTCTTATACGAGCAGTACTTC. Amino acids: CASSHSSGRGVLYEQYF.

The chain couples TRBV7-2 to TRBJ2-7; 9 bases match TRBD2. The ends lost 1 base at V and 7 bases at J; junction bases unmatched: 5. The CDR3 has 14 amino acids. The germline V gene encodes CDR1 SGHTA and CDR2 FQGNSA. CDR3 loop: CASSLVAGVEEQYF. The CDR3 bases are TGTGCCAGCAGCTTAGTAGCGGGAGTAGAAGAGCAGTACTTC.

The chain couples TRBV6-1 to TRBJ2-3, with 8 nucleotides matching TRBD1. V shed 5 bases, J shed 5 bases, and the junction held 6 bases outside the gene matches. CDR3 length: 14 amino acids. Per the germline V gene, CDR1 is MNHNS and CDR2 is SASEGT. The CDR3 DNA sequence: TGTGCCAGCAGTTTAGACAGGGGCAAAGATACGCAGTATTTT. Translating it yields CASSLDRGKDTQYF.

The chain combines TRBV11-2 with TRBJ1-3, with TRBD1 identical over 7 bases. This CDR3 region has 13 residues. Germline CDR1 reads SGHAT; CDR2 reads FQNNGV. Germline trimming cut 3 bases from V and 7 bases from J; bases unmatched to any gene: 3. The CDR3 sequence is CASSFTGDNTIYF. As DNA, the CDR3 is TGTGCCAGCAGCTTCACAGGGGATAACACCATATATTTT.

V gene TRBV7-2 combines with J gene TRBJ2-5; 7 nucleotides align to TRBD2. The CDR3 length is 15 residues. The germline gives CDR1 SGHTA, CDR2 FQGNSA. The ends lost 1 base at V and 5 bases at J; junction bases unmatched: 7. CDR3 in amino acids: CASSLDRGVGETQYF. Here the CDR3 DNA reads TGTGCCAGCAGCTTAGATCGGGGGGTAGGGGAGACCCAGTACTTC.

This clone was detected only once. The V call is TRBV5-1, the J call TRBJ2-4; 9 bases fit TRBD2. The V gene's germline CDR1 is SGHRS and CDR2 YFSETQ. This CDR3 has 15 amino acids. V shed 1 base and J 5 bases; nucleotides not matched to a gene: 4. CDR3 nucleotides: TGCGCCAGCAGCTTGTATAGCGGGAGTGAAAACATTCAGTACTTC. Its protein product is CASSLYSGSENIQYF.

The genes are TRBV28 and TRBJ1-1; 10 nucleotides match TRBD1. The germline V gene encodes CDR1 MDHEN and CDR2 SYDVKM. The ends lost 3 bases at V and 7 bases at J; junction bases unmatched: 17. CDR3 length: 18 residues. The CDR3 is CASSFLGPDRGQRGEAFF. In DNA form, the CDR3 reads TGTGCCAGCAGTTTCCTGGGTCCCGACAGGGGGCAGAGGGGTGAAGCTTTCTTT.

The chain joins TRBV30 to TRBJ2-3, with 7 bases matching TRBD2. Germline lookup yields CDR1 GTSNPN and CDR2 SVGIG (reference sequence). V dropped 3 bases and J dropped 1; count of bases not matched to a gene: 7. CDR3 length: 15 residues. CDR3 nucleotides: TGTGCCTGGAGGGCGGGGGTTTACGGCACAGATACGCAGTATTTT. Protein sequence: CAWRAGVYGTDTQYF.

This clone showed up just once. Here the CDR3 reads CASSVGGGAVTGELFF. CDR3 bases: TGTGCCAGCAGCGTAGGCGGGGGGGCAGTTACCGGGGAGCTGTTTTTT. This sequence joins TRBV9 and TRBJ2-2, with 9 positions matching TRBD2. After removal of 0 bases from V and 5 bases from J, the junction contained 5 bases not matched to a gene. The CDR3 consists of 16 residues. Looked up from germline, CDR1 is SGDLS and CDR2 is YYNGEE. The variable domain in full, with the rest retrieved from reference TRBV9 and TRBJ2-2, is DSGVTQTPKHLITATGQRVTLRCSPRSGDLSVYWYQQSLDQGLQFLIQYYNGEERAKGNILERFSAQQFPDLHSELNLSSLELGDSALYFCASSVGGGAVTGELFFGEGSRLTVL.

J is TRBJ1-5 and V is TRBV7-9; the D gene is possibly TRBD1 (6 bases). The CDR3 length is 13 residues. Germline-derived CDR1 and CDR2 are SEHNR and FQNEAQ (reference sequence). V was shortened by 9 bases and J by 4 bases, with 13 bases between the two germline ends. This CDR3 reads CASQGGGNQPQHF. In nucleotides, the CDR3 is TGTGCCAGTCAGGGAGGGGGTAATCAGCCCCAGCATTTT.